Below are 20 T cell receptor beta chains sequenced from a single sample in a study of T cells in tuberculosis (dated by TCRdb to the late 2010s). Library construction relied on the immunoSEQ multiplex PCR assay. The clones in this table, taken by TCRdb from immuneACCESS, are in-frame only. Not every clone is retained; where verified, under half of the shortfall comes from an unresolved V gene, and the cause of the rest is unknown. The sample table records over 30,000 clones; more than 85% of these occur just once. The ten largest clonotypes hold roughly 11% of the sample. According to the study, the label for this sample's time point signals: new active TB diagnosis, blood taken before or within 7 days of starting treatment. The sample in question was PBMCs, obtained at tuberculosis diagnosis. The origin of the receptors is an adult with tuberculosis.

The chain combines TRBV5-4 with TRBJ2-1; 8 bases fit TRBD1. There are 15 residues in the CDR3. J was trimmed by 5 bases and V by 3 bases; bases with no gene match: 7. Germline V gene lookup returns CDR1 SGHNT and CDR2 YYREEE (reference sequence). CDR3 residues: CASSSDRVSHNEQFF. Written as DNA, the CDR3 is TGTGCCAGCAGCTCGGACAGGGTCTCTCACAATGAGCAGTTCTTC.

This chain joins TRBV2 and TRBJ2-1; 11 nucleotides match TRBD2. Germline V gene sequence: CDR1 SNHLY, CDR2 FYNNEI. The CDR3 has 15 residues. V shed 6 bases and J 6 bases; nucleotides not matched to a gene: 7. CDR3 coding DNA: TGTGCCAGCAGCGACCGACTAGCGGGGAGCAATGAGCAGTTCTTC. Translation gives CASSDRLAGSNEQFF.

CDR3: CGSESGRAGDTQYF. CDR3 DNA sequence: TGCGGCTCCGAAAGCGGGAGGGCAGGTGATACGCAGTATTTT. This chain joins TRBV5-1 and TRBJ2-3, with 10 nucleotides matching TRBD2. The CDR3 has 14 amino acids. CDR1 is SGHRS and CDR2 is YFSETQ in the germline V gene.

The chain carries TRBV21-1 and TRBJ1-1; the table assigns TRBD1, which was not confirmed against the DNA. TRBV21-1 is a pseudogene segment. The CDR3 consists of 14 residues. CDR3 in amino acids: CARRQGTLGTEAFF. For the CDR3, the DNA is TGTGCCAGACGACAGGGGACCCTGGGGACTGAAGCTTTCTTT.

The genes are TRBV5-4 and TRBJ2-7; TRBD1 agrees at 7 bases. The CDR3 totals 14 residues. The junction had 8 bases not matched to a gene; V was cut back by 4 bases and J by 4 bases. CDR1 is SGHNT and CDR2 is YYREEE in the germline V gene (reference sequence). This CDR3 is CASSPGGQPYEQYF. The CDR3 DNA reads as TGTGCCAGCAGCCCAGGGGGACAGCCTTACGAGCAGTACTTC.

Written as DNA, the CDR3 is TGTGCCAGCAGTGAAGCAGGACAGGGGCATCAGCCCCAGCATTTT. It encodes CASSEAGQGHQPQHF. The chain has TRBV2 and TRBJ1-5, with 9 positions matching TRBD1. Unmatched junction bases numbered 2, after V lost 0 bases and J lost 5 bases. CDR1 is SNHLY and CDR2 is FYNNEI in the germline V gene. The CDR3 has 15 residues.

The rearrangement joins TRBV7-2 to TRBJ1-3, with D unclear. CDR1 is SGHTA and CDR2 is FQGNSA in the germline V gene. The CDR3 extends over 14 amino acids. Trimming left V 1 base short and J 3 bases short, with 7 bases between. CDR3 bases: TGTGCCAGCAGCTTAGTGGCCAGTGGAAACACCATATATTTT. This sequence encodes CASSLVASGNTIYF.

The rearrangement joins TRBV19 to TRBJ2-3; TRBD2 might be the D (7 bases). With 11 bases removed from V and 0 bases from J, the gap between germline ends came to 15 bases. Germline V gene data show CDR1 as LNHDA and CDR2 as SQIVND (reference sequence). This CDR3 has 14 residues. CDR3 sequence (DNA): TGTGCCTGCACGGGGGGACACAGCACAGATACGCAGTATTTT. Residues: CACTGGHSTDTQYF. The full variable domain, its missing parts supplied by reference TRBV19 and TRBJ2-3, is DGGITQSPKYLFRKEGQNVTLSCEQNLNHDAMYWYRQDPGQGLRLIYYSQIVNDFQKGDIAEGYSVSREKKESFPLTVTSAQKNPTAFYLCACTGGHSTDTQYFGPGTRLTVL.

The CDR3 coding sequence is TGTGCCAGCAGTTTATCTGAGACAGGGGGCAGAGATACGCAGTATTTT. It yields the protein CASSLSETGGRDTQYF. The chain links TRBV27 to TRBJ2-3, with 10 bases that match TRBD1. The germline gives CDR1 MNHEY, CDR2 SMNVEV (reference sequence). With 0 bases clipped from V and 5 bases from J, the junction kept 5 bases outside the gene matches. This CDR3 contains 16 residues.

The chain employs TRBV7-6 and TRBJ1-2, with 7 nucleotides matching TRBD1. This CDR3 region has 14 residues. Germline values: CDR1 SGHVS, CDR2 FNYEAQ. Trimming removed 3 bases from V and 2 bases from J; junction bases left unmatched: 3. In DNA form, the CDR3 reads TGTGCCAGCAGCTTCGGGACAGACAACTATGGCTACACCTTC. It translates to CASSFGTDNYGYTF.

The J gene is TRBJ2-2, the V gene TRBV6-4; 9 bases line up with TRBD1. The CDR3 extends over 16 amino acids. Looked up from germline, CDR1 is MRHNA and CDR2 is SNTAGT. Trimming at V came to 3 bases and at J to 1 base, leaving 3 bases not matched to a gene. The CDR3 DNA is TGTGCCAGCAGTGATACAGGGGGCGAGAACACCGGGGAGCTGTTTTTT. Translated: CASSDTGGENTGELFF.

This clone was counted once. V usage is TRBV28 and J usage is TRBJ2-1; a weak D match, TRBD2 (5 bases). Trimming pared 0 bases from V and 2 bases from J, leaving 8 bases between. The CDR3 contains 15 residues. Germline values: CDR1 MDHEN, CDR2 SYDVKM. The CDR3 here is CASSLWRAPYNEQFF. Here the CDR3 DNA reads TGTGCCAGCAGTTTATGGCGGGCGCCCTACAATGAGCAGTTCTTC.

This rearrangement joins TRBV27 to TRBJ2-1, with TRBD1 as a possible D gene (6 bases). CDR3 length equals 17 residues. Germline V gene data show CDR1 as MNHEY and CDR2 as SMNVEV (reference sequence). The V and J ends lost 5 bases and 7 bases respectively, with 24 bases between them. The CDR3 DNA is TGTGCCAGCAGTCCCCTCCCCGTGGCTTGGGGGCAGAATGAGCAGTTCTTC. This encodes CASSPLPVAWGQNEQFF.

This sequence joins TRBV19 and TRBJ2-7; 8 bases match TRBD2. This CDR3 has 14 amino acids. Looked up from germline, CDR1 is LNHDA and CDR2 is SQIVND (reference sequence). J gave up 1 base and V 8 bases, and 7 bases lay outside the gene matches. CDR3 sequence: CASGRGGSSYEQYF. CDR3 bases: TGTGCCAGTGGCCGGGGGGGCTCTTCCTACGAGCAGTACTTC.

This clone was detected once. The chain recombines TRBV5-6 with TRBJ2-2; 9 bases agree with TRBD1. The germline V gene encodes CDR1 SGHDT and CDR2 YYEEEE. V shed 2 bases, J shed 4 bases, and the junction held 6 bases outside the gene matches. The CDR3 is 16 residues long. DNA for the CDR3: TGTGCCAGCAGCTTTAAGGGACAGGGAGTCACCGGGGAGCTGTTTTTT. It is translated as CASSFKGQGVTGELFF.

The V gene is TRBV7-9, the J gene TRBJ2-5, with 9 bases fitting TRBD2. CDR1 is SEHNR and CDR2 is FQNEAQ in the germline V gene (reference sequence). CDR3 length: 14 amino acids. V was clipped by 5 bases and J by 5 bases; unmatched bases: 6. CDR3 loop: CASSAAGGGETQYF. The CDR3 bases are TGTGCCAGCAGCGCAGCGGGGGGCGGGGAGACCCAGTACTTC.

The rearrangement uses TRBV6-5 and TRBJ1-5, with D perhaps matching TRBD1 (6 bases). The CDR3 loop spans 14 amino acids. V lost 2 bases to trimming and J lost 9 bases, with 14 bases between them. CDR1 and CDR2 from the germline V gene are MNHEY and SVGAGI. DNA of the CDR3: TGTGCCAGCAGTTACGGGGGGCGGGGGGCGCCCCAGCATTTT. Translated: CASSYGGRGAPQHF.

The chain couples TRBV2 to TRBJ1-1; D unclear. Germline CDR1 reads SNHLY; CDR2 reads FYNNEI. The CDR3 is 16 residues long. V was trimmed by 5 bases and J by 0 bases, leaving 16 bases between them. CDR3 amino acids: CASSLLPFYMNTEAFF. In DNA, the CDR3 is TGTGCCAGCAGTCTTCTTCCCTTTTACATGAACACTGAAGCTTTCTTT.

This clone is a singleton in its sample. This chain joins TRBV10-1 and TRBJ2-7, with TRBD2 matching 13 bases. V trimming: 4 bases; J trimming: 5 bases; junction bases outside the gene matches: 2. The CDR3 has 14 residues. CDR1 WNHNN and CDR2 SYGVQD come from the germline V gene (reference sequence). As DNA, the CDR3 is TGCGCCAGCAGTGCACTAGCGGGAGGGGACGAGCAGTACTTC. Translation gives CASSALAGGDEQYF.

A few counts support this clone. The chain employs TRBV7-3 and TRBJ2-5, with a weak D call TRBD1 (6 bases). The V and J ends lost 5 bases and 4 bases respectively, with 11 bases between them. The CDR3 covers 13 residues. The germline gives CDR1 SGHTA, CDR2 FQGTGA. CDR3 loop: CASSPQGRETQYF. The CDR3 nucleotides read TGTGCCAGCAGCCCCCAGGGGAGAGAGACCCAGTACTTC.